This T cell receptor (beta chain) came from a study of T cell changes during pregnancy in multiple sclerosis. With 4 bases removed from V and 8 bases from J, the gap between germline ends came to 12 bases. The CDR3 has 13 amino acids. Germline assignment: CDR1 SGHVS and CDR2 FNYEAQ. Assay: immunoSEQ multiplex PCR; the TCRdb copy retains only in-frame clones and omits some. Of about 74,000 clones in the sample, roughly 93% were seen once. This TCR came from a female donor with multiple sclerosis, enrolled in a pregnancy study. Sample: peripheral blood, taken in the third trimester of pregnancy. This chain joins TRBV7-6 and TRBJ2-4, with D perhaps TRBD1 (6 bases). CDR3 sequence: CASSSSRGYIQYF. The CDR3 DNA reads as TGTGCCAGCAGCTCATCTAGGGGGTACATTCAGTACTTC.